The 5 T cell receptor beta chains given below trace back to one sample, sequenced in a study of blood T cell repertoires in COVID-19. Only in-frame clones appear in the TCRdb table, and some are missing; sequencing was by immunoSEQ multiplex PCR. The sample holds about 110,000 clones; about 90% are singletons and the top ten take less than 2.5%. Input material: peripheral blood. The origin of the receptors is a human donor in a cohort sampled during active COVID-19.

V and J are TRBV28 and TRBJ2-3; D may be TRBD1 (5 bases). V dropped 6 bases and J dropped 1 base, with 11 bases sitting between them. Germline V gives CDR1 MDHEN, CDR2 SYDVKM. The CDR3 is made up of 14 amino acids. The CDR3 reads CASRLQQGTDTQYF. CDR3 bases: TGTGCCAGCAGGCTACAACAGGGCACAGATACGCAGTATTTT. The variable domain in full, with the rest retrieved from reference TRBV28 and TRBJ2-3, is DVKVTQSSRYLVKRTGEKVFLECVQDMDHENMFWYRQDPGLGLRLIYFSYDVKMKEKGDIPEGYSVSREKKERFSLILESASTNQTSMYLCASRLQQGTDTQYFGPGTRLTVL.

The rearrangement joins TRBV2 to TRBJ1-3; 11 bases are shared with TRBD1. Per the germline V gene, CDR1 is SNHLY and CDR2 is FYNNEI. V shed 6 bases, J shed 0 bases, and the junction held 10 bases outside the gene matches. This CDR3 region has 18 residues. CDR3 in DNA: TGTGCCAGCAGCTTCCGGGACAGGGGGACTCGCTCTGGAAACACCATATATTTT. Amino acid sequence: CASSFRDRGTRSGNTIYF.

This sequence joins TRBV19 and TRBJ1-1, with D hard to call. The V gene's germline CDR1 is LNHDA and CDR2 SQIVND (reference sequence). V lost 6 bases, J lost 4 bases, and 12 bases lay in between. The CDR3 loop spans 13 amino acids. CDR3 loop: CASSSEGSTEAFF. CDR3 DNA: TGTGCCAGTAGCTCCGAGGGTTCCACTGAAGCTTTCTTT.

The V gene is TRBV2, the J gene TRBJ1-2, with D perhaps TRBD1 (5 bases). CDR1 SNHLY and CDR2 FYNNEI come from the germline V gene. Deletions cut 8 bases from V and 6 bases from J, with 19 bases between. The CDR3 consists of 14 residues. CDR3 in DNA: TGTGCCAGCGGCGGATGGCAGGGCGGGGATGGCTACACCTTC. Encoded protein: CASGGWQGGDGYTF.

The genes are TRBV5-1 and TRBJ2-1, with TRBD2 as a possible D gene (5 bases). This CDR3 is built from 12 residues. V lost 5 bases and J 8 bases, leaving 11 bases between the germline ends. The germline V gene has CDR1 SGHRS and CDR2 YFSETQ. CDR3 DNA: TGCGCCAGCAGGGTAGCGTTGGATGAGCAGTTCTTC. Translated, it gives CASRVALDEQFF.